This TCR beta chain was captured in a study of identical twins. Germline V gene lookup returns CDR1 LGHDT and CDR2 YNNKEL (reference sequence). The CDR3 covers 19 residues. All donors were healthy Caucasians. Template switching supplied a universal primer site; unique molecular identifiers were carried on the cDNA. TCRdb re-analysed the 5' RACE reads in MiXCR, keeping a single row per CDR3 protein. This sample has approximately 220,000 distinct CDR3 sequences, with roughly 7.5% found just once. The study's findings and limits: Partial confounding of zero-insertion analyses by invariant MAIT and iNKT cells was possible. Findings came from cross-sectional statistics, without long-term follow-up of donors.

Notes on this clonotype: Its specificity is unknown. The junction departs from the called germline gene at one end, perhaps through a read error.

The same sample was also used in a study of yellow fever vaccine responses in identical twins.

The receptor comes from a woman between 18 and 29 years old in good health. The chain has TRBV3-1 and TRBJ2-3, with 10 positions matching TRBD2. The sample was CD8+ T cells sorted from blood. Written as DNA, the CDR3 is TGTGCCAGCTGCCAAGATGTTGTAGCGGGGGGACCACACACAGATACGCAGTATTTT. Protein: CASCQDVVAGGPHTDTQYF.